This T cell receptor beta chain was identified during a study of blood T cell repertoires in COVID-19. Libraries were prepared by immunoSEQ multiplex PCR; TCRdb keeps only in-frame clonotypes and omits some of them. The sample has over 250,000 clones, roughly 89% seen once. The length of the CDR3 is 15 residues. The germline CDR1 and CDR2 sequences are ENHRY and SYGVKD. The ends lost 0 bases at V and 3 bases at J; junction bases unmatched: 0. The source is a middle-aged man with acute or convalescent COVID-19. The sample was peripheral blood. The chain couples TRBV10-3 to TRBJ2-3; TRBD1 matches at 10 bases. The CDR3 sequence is CAISESGQGTDTQYF. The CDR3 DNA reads TGTGCCATCAGTGAGTCGGGACAGGGGACAGATACGCAGTATTTT.